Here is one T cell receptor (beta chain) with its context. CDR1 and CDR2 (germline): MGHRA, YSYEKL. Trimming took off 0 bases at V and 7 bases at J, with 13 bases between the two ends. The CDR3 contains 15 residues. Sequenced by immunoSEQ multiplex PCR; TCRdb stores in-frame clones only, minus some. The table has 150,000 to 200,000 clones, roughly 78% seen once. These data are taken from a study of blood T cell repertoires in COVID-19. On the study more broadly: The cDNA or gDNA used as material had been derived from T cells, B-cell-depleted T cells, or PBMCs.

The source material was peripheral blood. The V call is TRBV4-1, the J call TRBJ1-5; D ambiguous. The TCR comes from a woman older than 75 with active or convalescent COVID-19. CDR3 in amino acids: CASSQEASGGQPQHF. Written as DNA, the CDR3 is TGCGCCAGCAGCCAAGAGGCGTCGGGTGGCCAGCCCCAGCATTTT.